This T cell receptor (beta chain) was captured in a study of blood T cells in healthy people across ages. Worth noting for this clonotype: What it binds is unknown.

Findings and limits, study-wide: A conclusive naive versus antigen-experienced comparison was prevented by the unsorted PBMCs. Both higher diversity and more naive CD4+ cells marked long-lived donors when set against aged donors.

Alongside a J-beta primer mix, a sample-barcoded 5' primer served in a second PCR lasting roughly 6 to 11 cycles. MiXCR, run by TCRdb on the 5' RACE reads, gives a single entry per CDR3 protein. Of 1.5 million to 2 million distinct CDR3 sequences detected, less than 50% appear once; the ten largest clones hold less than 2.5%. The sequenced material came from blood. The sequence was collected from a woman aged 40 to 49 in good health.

CDR3 amino acids: CASSDTGSHGYTF. CDR3 coding DNA: TGTGCCAGCAGTGACACGGGAAGTCATGGCTACACCTTC. The chain joins TRBV6-5 to TRBJ1-2; unclear D gene. CDR3 length: 13 amino acids. Germline assignment: CDR1 MNHEY and CDR2 SVGAGI. Trimming stripped 5 bases from V and 6 bases from J, with 13 bases between.